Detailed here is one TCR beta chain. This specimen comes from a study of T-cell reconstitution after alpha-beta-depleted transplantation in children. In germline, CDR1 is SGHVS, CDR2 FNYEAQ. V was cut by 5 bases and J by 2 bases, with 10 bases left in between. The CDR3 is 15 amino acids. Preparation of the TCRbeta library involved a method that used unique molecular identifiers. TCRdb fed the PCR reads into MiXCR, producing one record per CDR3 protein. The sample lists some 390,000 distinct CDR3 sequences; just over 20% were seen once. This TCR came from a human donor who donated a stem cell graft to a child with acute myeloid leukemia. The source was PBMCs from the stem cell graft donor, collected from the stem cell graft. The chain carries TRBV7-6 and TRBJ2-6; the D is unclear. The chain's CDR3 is CASSQPGTGANVLTF. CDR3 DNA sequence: TGTGCCAGCAGCCAGCCTGGGACTGGGGCCAACGTCCTGACTTTC.